This TCR beta chain originates from a study of blood T cell repertoires in COVID-19. Germline CDR1 and CDR2: SQVTM and ANQGSEA. The CDR3 length is 15 residues. V shed 5 bases, J shed 1 base, and the junction held 3 bases outside the gene matches. Original handling: Reference gene primers were amplified, and this amplification served to estimate nucleated cell counts. Repertoires were generated with immunoSEQ multiplex PCR, while TCRdb's copy carries only in-frame clones and drops some. V, J and clone size derive from that table, while D and trimming were established from the DNA sequence. The sample carries more than 90,000 clones, 82% recorded once.

The receptor comes from a man between 65 and 79 years old with acute or convalescent COVID-19. The chain combines TRBV29-1 with TRBJ2-6, with 9 nucleotides matching TRBD1. Sequencing was performed on peripheral blood. The CDR3 DNA reads TGCAGCGTTCGGACAGGGGCTTCTGGGGCCAACGTCCTGACTTTC. It codes for CSVRTGASGANVLTF.